This T cell receptor beta chain was sequenced in a study of T cell responses to AZD1222 COVID-19 vaccine. Study-wide results and limits: Clonal diversity was possibly underestimated; the donors were predominantly white British and more often female. Repertoires were sampled only after the peak T cell response.

Some clones are missing from TCRdb's copy, which holds only in-frame ones; the method was immunoSEQ multiplex PCR. This sample has 110,000 to 150,000 clones; about 90% occur once, and the top ten carry about 3.7%. Points on this clone: Its antigen remains unidentified.

The CDR3 is made up of 20 amino acids. Germline V CDR1 and CDR2: MNHEY, SMNVEV (reference sequence). V dropped 0 bases and J dropped 5; count of bases not matched to a gene: 13. Material: peripheral blood, obtained on day 0 of AZD1222 vaccination. This TCR derives from an adult in good health. V and J are TRBV27 and TRBJ2-5, with 15 bases matching TRBD2. For the CDR3, the DNA is TGTGCCAGCAGTTTATCCCCTCGGACTAGCGGGAGGGAGGTCCGGGAGACCCAGTACTTC. As protein: CASSLSPRTSGREVRETQYF.